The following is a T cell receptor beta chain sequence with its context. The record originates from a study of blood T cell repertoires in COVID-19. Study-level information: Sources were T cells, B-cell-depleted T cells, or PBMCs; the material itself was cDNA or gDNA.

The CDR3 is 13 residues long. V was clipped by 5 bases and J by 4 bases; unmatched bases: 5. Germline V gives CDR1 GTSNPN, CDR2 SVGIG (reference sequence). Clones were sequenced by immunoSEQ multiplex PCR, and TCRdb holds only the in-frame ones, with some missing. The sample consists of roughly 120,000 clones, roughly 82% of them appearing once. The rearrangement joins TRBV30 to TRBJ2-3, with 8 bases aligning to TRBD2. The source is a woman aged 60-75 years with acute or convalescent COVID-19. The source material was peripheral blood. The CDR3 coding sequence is TGTGCCTGGGATCGGGGGGGCTCAGATACGCAGTATTTT. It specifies CAWDRGGSDTQYF.